The rows below give T cell receptor beta chains drawn from one sample of a study of CD8+ T cells in alopecia areata. Produced via immunoSEQ multiplex PCR; TCRdb's table is partial and in-frame only. The sample holds approximately 150,000 clones, about 66% seen once. Here the sequenced sample was CD8+ T cells sorted from blood, taken at week 0. These receptors were obtained from a human donor with alopecia areata. Each CDR3 is given with its conserved first and last residue. Each record gives: J gene, D gene, V gene, clone size, CDR3 DNA, CDR3 protein. The D gene is left open where the match is weak. Not every row has a clone size; where given, it reads once, few, many or a size class.

j_call: TRBJ2-7; d_call: -; v_call: TRBV29-1; clone_size: -; cdr3_nt: TGCAGCGTTGAGTCCTCCTACGAGCAGTACTTC; cdr3_aa: CSVESSYEQYF
j_call: TRBJ2-1; d_call: TRBD1; v_call: TRBV6-5; clone_size: -; cdr3_nt: TGTGCCAGCAGTTACGGGGACAGCTACAATGAGCAGTTCTTC; cdr3_aa: CASSYGDSYNEQFF
j_call: TRBJ2-1; d_call: TRBD1; v_call: TRBV29-1; clone_size: -; cdr3_nt: TGCAGCGTTGGCCCCCCCCGGGACAGGGCGTACAATGAGCAGTTCTTC; cdr3_aa: CSVGPPRDRAYNEQFF
j_call: TRBJ2-7; d_call: TRBD1; v_call: TRBV29-1; clone_size: -; cdr3_nt: TGCAGCGGCAGGACAGGTTCCTACGAGCAGTACTTC; cdr3_aa: CSGRTGSYEQYF
j_call: TRBJ1-2; d_call: -; v_call: TRBV13; clone_size: few; cdr3_nt: TGTGCCAGCAGCTTAGAAGGCAGAACCGATCCTGGCTACACCTTC; cdr3_aa: CASSLEGRTDPGYTF
j_call: TRBJ2-1; d_call: -; v_call: TRBV6-5; clone_size: -; cdr3_nt: TGTGCCAGCAGTCCCTTGGGGGCCTACAATGAGCAGTTCTTC; cdr3_aa: CASSPLGAYNEQFF
j_call: TRBJ1-2; d_call: -; v_call: TRBV27; clone_size: -; cdr3_nt: TGTGCCAGCAGTTTAGACGCAGGGAACTATGGCTACACCTTC; cdr3_aa: CASSLDAGNYGYTF
j_call: TRBJ2-5; d_call: -; v_call: TRBV7-9; clone_size: few; cdr3_nt: TGTGCCAGCAGCTTAGTAGGCCAACAAGAGACCCAGTACTTC; cdr3_aa: CASSLVGQQETQYF
j_call: TRBJ2-7; d_call: -; v_call: TRBV6-1; clone_size: -; cdr3_nt: TGTGCCAGCAGAGGAGGGAGCTCCTACGAGCAGTACTTC; cdr3_aa: CASRGGSSYEQYF
j_call: TRBJ2-7; d_call: -; v_call: TRBV5-1; clone_size: -; cdr3_nt: TGCGCCAGCAGCTTGGGAGGGATAGAGCAGTACTTC; cdr3_aa: CASSLGGIEQYF
j_call: TRBJ2-7; d_call: -; v_call: TRBV5-6; clone_size: -; cdr3_nt: TGTGCCAGCAGCTTGGGCACTGCTGGGTACGAGCAGTACTTC; cdr3_aa: CASSLGTAGYEQYF
j_call: TRBJ1-5; d_call: TRBD1; v_call: TRBV6-5; clone_size: few; cdr3_nt: TGTGCCAGCAGTGCGGACAGGGGGTCAGAGCCCCAGCATTTT; cdr3_aa: CASSADRGSEPQHF
j_call: TRBJ2-7; d_call: -; v_call: TRBV2; clone_size: -; cdr3_nt: TGTGCCAGCAGTGAATGGGAAGGTTACGAGCAGTACTTC; cdr3_aa: CASSEWEGYEQYF
j_call: TRBJ1-2; d_call: -; v_call: TRBV4-2; clone_size: -; cdr3_nt: TGTGCCAGCAGCCAGCCGGGGCCTGAAGCCTCTAACTATGGCTACACCTTC; cdr3_aa: CASSQPGPEASNYGYTF
j_call: TRBJ2-3; d_call: TRBD2; v_call: TRBV2; clone_size: -; cdr3_nt: TGTGCCAGCAGTGACGGACTAGCGGGGGCCTACACAGATACGCAGTATTTT; cdr3_aa: CASSDGLAGAYTDTQYF
j_call: TRBJ1-5; d_call: -; v_call: TRBV6-1; clone_size: -; cdr3_nt: TGTGCCAGCAGTGAATGGAGGGTCGGCAACTCGAATCAGCCCCAGCATTTT; cdr3_aa: CASSEWRVGNSNQPQHF
j_call: TRBJ1-2; d_call: -; v_call: TRBV2; clone_size: once; cdr3_nt: TGTGCCAGCAGTGAAGACCCCGGAGGTTGGAATGGCTACACCTTC; cdr3_aa: CASSEDPGGWNGYTF
j_call: TRBJ2-3; d_call: -; v_call: TRBV5-6; clone_size: -; cdr3_nt: TGTGCCAGCAGCTTGCTTCTGCTGCCAGATACGCAGTATTTT; cdr3_aa: CASSLLLLPDTQYF
j_call: TRBJ2-5; d_call: -; v_call: TRBV23-1; clone_size: once; cdr3_nt: TGCGCCAGCAGTCAATCGCGGCAGGGAGGCGAGACCCAGTACTTC; cdr3_aa: CASSQSRQGGETQYF
j_call: TRBJ2-5; d_call: -; v_call: TRBV25-1; clone_size: -; cdr3_nt: TGTGCCAGCAGTTCGGCAGGGTCGGTCCAAGAGACCCAGTACTTC; cdr3_aa: CASSSAGSVQETQYF
j_call: TRBJ1-6; d_call: TRBD1; v_call: TRBV7-9; clone_size: -; cdr3_nt: TGTGCCAGCAGCCCACCGGGACAGACTCTTTCACCCCTCCACTTT; cdr3_aa: CASSPPGQTLSPLHF
j_call: TRBJ1-6; d_call: -; v_call: TRBV5-1; clone_size: -; cdr3_nt: TGCGCCAGCAGCTTGGGGCTGCAGGGAGGTTCACCCCTCCACTTT; cdr3_aa: CASSLGLQGGSPLHF
j_call: TRBJ2-2; d_call: TRBD2; v_call: TRBV29-1; clone_size: few; cdr3_nt: TGCAGCGTTTTAAGCGGGGGGTCCCCTGAATCCACCGGGGAGCTGTTTTTT; cdr3_aa: CSVLSGGSPESTGELFF
j_call: TRBJ2-7; d_call: -; v_call: TRBV29-1; clone_size: -; cdr3_nt: TGCAGCGCCATTGAACTAGACGTTTCACCCTACGAGCAGTACTTC; cdr3_aa: CSAIELDVSPYEQYF
j_call: TRBJ2-7; d_call: -; v_call: TRBV4-2; clone_size: -; cdr3_nt: TGTGCCAGCGGGACCCAGAGAAGGTCAGAGCAGTACTTC; cdr3_aa: CASGTQRRSEQYF
j_call: TRBJ2-1; d_call: TRBD2; v_call: TRBV9; clone_size: -; cdr3_nt: TGTGCCAGCAGCGTTAGACTAGCGGTCAATGAGCAGTTCTTC; cdr3_aa: CASSVRLAVNEQFF
j_call: TRBJ2-1; d_call: -; v_call: TRBV5-6; clone_size: -; cdr3_nt: TGTGCCAGCAGCTACGGGTTTGGTGAGCAGTTCTTC; cdr3_aa: CASSYGFGEQFF
j_call: TRBJ2-1; d_call: -; v_call: TRBV30; clone_size: -; cdr3_nt: TGTGCCTGGAGTGTGGCACTTAACAATGAGCAGTTCTTC; cdr3_aa: CAWSVALNNEQFF
j_call: TRBJ2-5; d_call: -; v_call: TRBV4-2; clone_size: -; cdr3_nt: TGTGCCAGCAGCCAAGATGCTAGGTTCAGGGCTAATAGGGCCCAGTACTTC; cdr3_aa: CASSQDARFRANRAQYF
j_call: TRBJ2-7; d_call: -; v_call: TRBV7-9; clone_size: -; cdr3_nt: TGTGCCAGCAGCTTTTCCTACGAGCAGTACTTC; cdr3_aa: CASSFSYEQYF
j_call: TRBJ2-2; d_call: -; v_call: TRBV7-9; clone_size: few; cdr3_nt: TGTGCCAGCAGCCACTCCGACAGCAACACCGGGGAGCTGTTTTTT; cdr3_aa: CASSHSDSNTGELFF
j_call: TRBJ1-2; d_call: TRBD1; v_call: TRBV6-5; clone_size: few; cdr3_nt: TGTGCCAGCAGTTACGAGAGGACAGGCTATAACTATGGCTACACCTTC; cdr3_aa: CASSYERTGYNYGYTF
j_call: TRBJ2-7; d_call: -; v_call: TRBV4-2; clone_size: -; cdr3_nt: TGTGCCAGCTCCCAGGCAGTTTTGAGCTCCTACGAGCAGTACTTC; cdr3_aa: CASSQAVLSSYEQYF
j_call: TRBJ1-6; d_call: TRBD1; v_call: TRBV2; clone_size: few; cdr3_nt: TGTGCCAGCAGTGAAGTCAGGGGGTTGAATTCACCCCTCCACTTT; cdr3_aa: CASSEVRGLNSPLHF
j_call: TRBJ2-3; d_call: -; v_call: TRBV12-5; clone_size: -; cdr3_nt: TGTGCTAGTGGTTTTGGGGAGCGCACAGATACGCAGTATTTT; cdr3_aa: CASGFGERTDTQYF
j_call: TRBJ1-1; d_call: -; v_call: TRBV14; clone_size: -; cdr3_nt: TGTGCCAGCAGCCAGGGATTCAGACCGCGTCGGAACACTGAAGCTTTCTTT; cdr3_aa: CASSQGFRPRRNTEAFF
j_call: TRBJ1-2; d_call: -; v_call: TRBV29-1; clone_size: -; cdr3_nt: TGCAGCGTTGAAGATCCCATGGCCAGGCACTATGGCTACACCTTC; cdr3_aa: CSVEDPMARHYGYTF